The rows below give T cell receptor beta chains drawn from one sample of a study of blood T cell repertoires in COVID-19. Generated by immunoSEQ multiplex PCR, the TCRdb table keeps only in-frame clones and is missing some. This sample has around 250,000 clones, with roughly four fifths found just once. Sequenced input: peripheral blood. The source of these receptors is a man in his fifties with active or convalescent COVID-19. Both conserved end residues are part of each CDR3. D genes are given only for firm matches. A row's size may be missing; if present it is once, few, many or a size class.

size	J	D	V	CDR3	DNA
.	TRBJ2-1	TRBD2	TRBV2	CASSELAGPYNEQFF	TGTGCCAGCAGTGAGCTAGCGGGGCCCTACAATGAGCAGTTCTTC
once	TRBJ1-2	.	TRBV6-1	CASSEALMLGGRGYTF	TGTGCCAGCAGTGAAGCGCTTATGTTGGGGGGGAGAGGCTACACCTTC
.	TRBJ1-2	.	TRBV5-1	CASSLATTVTNYGYTF	TGCGCCAGCAGCTTGGCGACGACAGTTACTAACTATGGCTACACCTTC
once	TRBJ1-6	.	TRBV11-3	CASSLGPGSPLHF	TGTGCCAGCAGCTTAGGCCCCGGGTCACCCCTCCACTTT
.	TRBJ2-5	TRBD2	TRBV2	CASSTGGRETQYF	TGTGCCAGCAGCACCGGGGGGAGGGAGACCCAGTACTTC
.	TRBJ1-2	.	TRBV10-3	CAISNNYGYTF	TGTGCCATCAGCAATAACTATGGCTACACCTTC
few	TRBJ1-6	.	TRBV21-1	CASGSHRVCNSPLHF	TGTGCCAGCGGCTCACACAGGGTTTGTAATTCACCCCTCCACTTT
.	TRBJ2-1	.	TRBV20-1	CSAAGSEQFF	TGCAGTGCTGCAGGTAGTGAGCAGTTCTTC
few	TRBJ2-5	TRBD2	TRBV3-1/TRBV3-2	CASSGGLRTQYF	TGTGCCTCTAGCGGGGGTTTGAGGACCCAGTACTTC
once	TRBJ2-3	.	TRBV15	CATSVGGQGTQYF	TGTGCCACCAGCGTTGGCGGCCAGGGTACGCAGTATTTT
once	TRBJ1-1	TRBD1	TRBV18	CASSPQGTALMNTEAFF	TGTGCCAGCTCACCCCAAGGGACAGCCCTTATGAACACTGAAGCTTTCTTT
once	TRBJ1-4	.	TRBV7-9	CASSLAGQTNEKLFF	TGTGCCAGCAGCTTAGCAGGACAGACCAATGAAAAACTGTTTTTT
.	TRBJ1-1	.	TRBV18	CASSPNPGNTEAFF	TGTGCCAGCTCACCTAATCCGGGAAACACTGAAGCTTTCTTT
.	TRBJ2-1	.	TRBV25-1	CASSEWAKRGSYNEQFF	TGTGCCAGCAGTGAATGGGCGAAAAGGGGTAGTTACAATGAGCAGTTCTTC
.	TRBJ2-1	TRBD2	TRBV7-2	CASSLKAGGYNEQFF	TGTGCCAGCAGCTTAAAAGCGGGGGGCTACAATGAGCAGTTCTTC
.	TRBJ1-2	TRBD1	TRBV27	CASRHGQGSYGYTF	TGTGCCAGCAGACATGGACAGGGGAGCTATGGCTACACCTTC
.	TRBJ1-1	.	TRBV14	CASRRTGNTEAFF	TGTGCCAGCAGACGCACAGGGAACACTGAAGCTTTCTTT
.	TRBJ1-1	TRBD1	TRBV29-1	CSVGGGLETEAFF	TGCAGCGTTGGAGGGGGCTTGGAGACTGAAGCTTTCTTT
.	TRBJ2-1	TRBD2	TRBV19	CASSISQGLDYNEQFF	TGTGCCAGTAGTATTTCGCAAGGACTAGATTACAATGAGCAGTTCTTC
.	TRBJ2-4	.	TRBV4-2	CASSQPGQGGGNIQYF	TGTGCCAGCAGCCAACCGGGACAAGGGGGGGGAAACATTCAGTACTTC
.	TRBJ2-7	TRBD1	TRBV19	CASSPTPQGARGEQYF	TGTGCCAGTAGTCCCACCCCACAGGGGGCTCGTGGGGAGCAGTACTTC
.	TRBJ2-5	.	TRBV7-8	CASSAYQETQYF	TGTGCCAGCAGCGCGTACCAAGAGACCCAGTACTTC
.	TRBJ1-6	.	TRBV6-2/TRBV6-3	CASSSRQAPSPLHF	TGTGCCAGCAGCTCCCGCCAGGCTCCGTCACCCCTCCACTTT
.	TRBJ1-4	TRBD1	TRBV10-2	CASRRGPEEKLFF	TGCGCCAGCCGAAGGGGGCCTGAAGAAAAACTGTTTTTT
.	TRBJ2-2	TRBD1	TRBV20-1	CSASGPGTANTGELFF	TGCAGTGCTAGTGGGCCCGGGACAGCGAACACCGGGGAGCTGTTTTTT
.	TRBJ1-6	TRBD1	TRBV6-5	CASSSTGGSYNSPLHF	TGTGCCAGCAGTTCGACAGGGGGCTCCTATAATTCACCCCTCCACTTT
.	TRBJ1-3	.	TRBV27	CASSLGQGSGNTIYF	TGTGCCAGCAGTCTAGGGCAGGGCTCTGGAAACACCATATATTTT
once	TRBJ2-5	TRBD2	TRBV28	CASSSRDYYQETQYF	TGTGCCAGCAGTTCCCGGGACTACTACCAAGAGACCCAGTACTTC
.	TRBJ2-7	.	TRBV27	CASSRPGYEQYF	TGTGCCAGCAGTCGTCCGGGGTACGAGCAGTACTTC
.	TRBJ1-4	.	TRBV12-3/TRBV12-4	CASSFRAGEKLFF	TGTGCCAGCAGTTTTAGGGCGGGTGAAAAACTGTTTTTT